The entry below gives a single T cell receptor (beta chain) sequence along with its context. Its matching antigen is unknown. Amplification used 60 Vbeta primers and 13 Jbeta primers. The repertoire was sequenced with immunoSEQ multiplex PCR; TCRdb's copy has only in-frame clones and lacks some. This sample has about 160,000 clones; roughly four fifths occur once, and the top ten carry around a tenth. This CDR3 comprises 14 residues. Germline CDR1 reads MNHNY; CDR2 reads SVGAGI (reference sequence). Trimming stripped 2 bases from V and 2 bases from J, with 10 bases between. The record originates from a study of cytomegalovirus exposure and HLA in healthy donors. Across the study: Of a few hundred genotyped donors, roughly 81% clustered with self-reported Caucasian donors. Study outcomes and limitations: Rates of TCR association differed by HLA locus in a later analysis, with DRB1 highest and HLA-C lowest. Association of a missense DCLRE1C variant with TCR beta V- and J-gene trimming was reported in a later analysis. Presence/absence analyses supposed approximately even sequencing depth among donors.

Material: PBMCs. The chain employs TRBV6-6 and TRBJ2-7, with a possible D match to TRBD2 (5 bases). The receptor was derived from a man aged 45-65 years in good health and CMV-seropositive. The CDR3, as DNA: TGTGCCAGCAGTTACGACGGGGAGACCTACGAGCAGTACTTC. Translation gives CASSYDGETYEQYF.